The rows below give T cell receptor beta chains drawn from one sample of a study of CD8 T cells in ankylosing spondylitis. One entry per CDR3 protein, called by TCRdb with MiXCR from the 5' RACE reads. The sample holds approximately 130,000 distinct CDR3 sequences; around 9% are singletons and the top ten take 2.5% to 3.5%. Material for sequencing was blood, either unsorted or a sorted T cell fraction (not recorded which). Every receptor here comes from a male donor with ankylosing spondylitis or in good health (not recorded which). Both conserved end residues are trimmed from each CDR3. Each record gives: V gene, CDR3 length, CDR3 protein.

V gene: TRBV3-1; CDR3 length: 12; CDR3 protein: ASSQDVLGDTQY
V gene: TRBV20-1; CDR3 length: 11; CDR3 protein: SATGTERPGQY
V gene: TRBV5-6; CDR3 length: 13; CDR3 protein: ASSLRTSGYDIQY
V gene: TRBV5-1; CDR3 length: 13; CDR3 protein: ASSSGDATQETQY
V gene: TRBV20-1; CDR3 length: 10; CDR3 protein: SFRTSWYEQY
V gene: TRBV27; CDR3 length: 12; CDR3 protein: ASSLSVRAYEQY
V gene: TRBV12-3/TRBV12-4; CDR3 length: 12; CDR3 protein: ASSYDRVQETQY
V gene: TRBV20-1; CDR3 length: 13; CDR3 protein: SANLAGLNTGELF
V gene: TRBV5-1; CDR3 length: 11; CDR3 protein: ASSRTGNNEQF
V gene: TRBV5-1; CDR3 length: 14; CDR3 protein: ASSLRQGGRNTEAF
V gene: TRBV9; CDR3 length: 11; CDR3 protein: ASSVAVGGEQY
V gene: TRBV12-3/TRBV12-4; CDR3 length: 13; CDR3 protein: ASSLWATHTGELF
V gene: TRBV5-1; CDR3 length: 16; CDR3 protein: ASSLNPTGTGEGQPQH
V gene: TRBV30; CDR3 length: 12; CDR3 protein: AWSEGALKNIQY
V gene: TRBV3-1; CDR3 length: 15; CDR3 protein: ASSQLTGTSGVSEQF
V gene: TRBV20-1; CDR3 length: 14; CDR3 protein: SARDLGLAATDTQY
V gene: TRBV4-2; CDR3 length: 14; CDR3 protein: ASSQDLGQSFRGYT
V gene: TRBV12-3/TRBV12-4; CDR3 length: 13; CDR3 protein: ASSPDRSSYNEQF
V gene: TRBV11-2; CDR3 length: 12; CDR3 protein: ASSLDYSQETQY
V gene: TRBV25-1; CDR3 length: 13; CDR3 protein: ASSEAAGGLDEQF
V gene: TRBV12-3/TRBV12-4; CDR3 length: 13; CDR3 protein: ASSLSPMPNYEQY
V gene: TRBV20-1; CDR3 length: 14; CDR3 protein: SALTGQRSSYNEQF
V gene: TRBV20-1; CDR3 length: 12; CDR3 protein: SARTPGLRKEQF
V gene: TRBV6-1; CDR3 length: 14; CDR3 protein: ASQAEGGYSNQPQH
V gene: TRBV5-1; CDR3 length: 16; CDR3 protein: ASSAGQGARGWIDTQY
V gene: TRBV13; CDR3 length: 11; CDR3 protein: ASSFGSTGELF
V gene: TRBV20-1; CDR3 length: 12; CDR3 protein: SAPSGQGTYEQY
V gene: TRBV12-3/TRBV12-4; CDR3 length: 13; CDR3 protein: ASSATVGSYNEQF
V gene: TRBV6-6; CDR3 length: 9; CDR3 protein: ASSGNEKLF